This T cell receptor (beta chain) was obtained from a study of blood T cell repertoires in COVID-19. Across the whole study: Whether acute or convalescent, the COVID-19 samples came from the United States, Italy and Spain. PBMCs, B-cell-depleted T cells, or T cells provided the cDNA or gDNA that made up the material.

Germline V gene data show CDR1 as LNHDA and CDR2 as SQIVND (reference sequence). Trimming left V 3 bases short and J 4 bases short, with 15 bases between. The CDR3 runs 15 residues. Clinical history as reported by participants underpinned cohort assignment. In the source study's methods: Amplification of reference gene primers provided the estimated nucleated cell counts. Assay: immunoSEQ multiplex PCR; the TCRdb copy retains only in-frame clones and omits some. That table gives V, J and clone size, and the DNA gave D and trimming. The sample gives 250,000 or so clones, around 88% of which show up once; around 10% is in the top ten.

This receptor was taken from a man between 35 and 55 years old who had recovered from COVID-19. This chain connects TRBV19 to TRBJ1-2; no firm D call. The sequenced sample consisted of PBMCs or T cells enriched from blood (not recorded which). This chain's CDR3 is CASSMAAHGSYGYTF. CDR3 DNA sequence: TGTGCCAGTAGTATGGCGGCGCACGGCTCCTATGGCTACACCTTC.